Following are 11 T cell receptor beta chains from one sample sequenced in a study of memory B cells and T cells in multiple sclerosis (dated by TCRdb to between 2018 and 2020). Preparation of the library involved the immunoSEQ multiplex PCR assay. As stored in TCRdb, this immuneACCESS dataset retains in-frame rearrangements with V and J assigned. A fraction of the clones does not appear; measured against another copy, unresolved V genes explain less than half of the discrepancy, and the remainder lacks a known reason. The sample contains about 45,000 clones, about four fifths of them found a single time. Roughly 1% of the sample belongs to the ten largest clones. Their recognized antigens are unknown. After CFSE-labeled PBMCs were cultured without any stimulus, the autoproliferating (CFSEdim) and non-proliferating (CFSEhi) T cell fractions were each sequenced on their own. In total, about 50 million CFSE-labeled PBMCs were cultured without stimulus for six to eight days, after which replicate wells were pooled.

Sequenced material: PBMCs from blood kept in culture. The receptors were sampled from a human donor with multiple sclerosis.

V usage is TRBV4-1 and J usage is TRBJ1-2; 7 nucleotides align to TRBD1. J was trimmed by 10 bases and V by 2 bases; bases with no gene match: 13. The CDR3 extends over 15 amino acids. Germline V gives CDR1 MGHRA, CDR2 YSYEKL. The DNA of the CDR3 is TGCGCCAGCAGCCAATGGGGCCGGCAGGGGGGTGACTACACCTTC. This encodes CASSQWGRQGGDYTF.

The rearrangement links TRBV19 to TRBJ1-2; no definite D call. Germline V gene sequence: CDR1 LNHDA, CDR2 SQIVND (reference sequence). This CDR3 region has 12 residues. Trimming pared 6 bases from V and 6 bases from J, leaving 11 bases between. The CDR3 here is CASSPPWDGYTF. CDR3 nucleotides: TGTGCCAGTAGCCCTCCTTGGGATGGCTACACCTTC.

The chain carries TRBV15 and TRBJ2-1, with D uncertain. V was clipped by 0 bases and J by 0 bases, with 6 bases between them. Germline V gene data show CDR1 as LNHNV and CDR2 as YYDKDF (reference sequence). The CDR3 has 15 residues. The CDR3 DNA is TGTGCCACCAGCAGAGAGGTGAGCTCCTACAATGAGCAGTTCTTC. This translates into CATSREVSSYNEQFF. Variable domain in full (rest from reference TRBV15 and TRBJ2-1): DAMVIQNPRYQVTQFGKPVTLSCSQTLNHNVMYWYQQKSSQAPKLLFHYYDKDFNNEADTPDNFQSRRPNTSFCFLDIRSPGLGDTAMYLCATSREVSSYNEQFFGPGTRLTVL.

The V call is TRBV2, the J call TRBJ1-2; 8 bases fit TRBD1. Germline loops: CDR1 SNHLY, CDR2 FYNNEI. This CDR3 is 15 amino acids long. V lost 1 base, J lost 5 bases, and 6 bases stayed unmatched. The CDR3 nucleotides are TGTGCCAGCAGTGAAGGGCCAGGGGGCCCATATGGCTACACCTTC. This translates into CASSEGPGGPYGYTF. The entire variable domain, with the rest obtained from reference TRBV2 and TRBJ1-2, is as follows: EPEVTQTPSHQVTQMGQEVILRCVPISNHLYFYWYRQILGQKVEFLVSFYNNEISEKSEIFDDQFSVERPDGSNFTLKIRSTKLEDSAMYFCASSEGPGGPYGYTFGSGTRLTVV.

V usage is TRBV6-6 and J usage is TRBJ2-7; D might be TRBD2 (6 bases). V was clipped by 0 bases and J by 7 bases, with 16 bases between them. Germline lookup yields CDR1 MNHNY and CDR2 SVGAGI (reference sequence). This CDR3 comprises 15 residues. The CDR3 here is CASSYSKGSAGEQYF. The CDR3 DNA sequence: TGTGCCAGCAGTTACTCGAAGGGGTCGGCGGGAGAGCAGTACTTC.

J is TRBJ2-3 and V is TRBV2, with 12 bases fitting TRBD2. CDR1 SNHLY and CDR2 FYNNEI come from the germline V gene. V lost 3 bases, J lost 5 bases, and 3 bases stayed unmatched. The CDR3 contains 15 residues. The CDR3 coding sequence is TGTGCCAGCAGTGATTCGACTAGCGGGGGAGATACGCAGTATTTT. This gives the protein CASSDSTSGGDTQYF.

V is TRBV2 and J is TRBJ1-2; D is unresolved. Looked up from germline, CDR1 is SNHLY and CDR2 is FYNNEI. The CDR3 loop spans 12 amino acids. V was shortened by 6 bases and J by 8 bases, with 13 bases between the two germline ends. CDR3 protein: CASREGAKGYTF. The CDR3 DNA follows: TGTGCCAGCAGAGAGGGCGCCAAGGGCTACACCTTC.

V gene TRBV15 combines with J gene TRBJ2-2; no clear D gene. The length of the CDR3 is 17 residues. The V gene's germline CDR1 is LNHNV and CDR2 YYDKDF (reference sequence). With 5 bases removed from V and 3 bases from J, the gap between germline ends came to 19 bases. The CDR3 nucleotides read TGTGCCACCAGCGTCGGCAGTGGCAGACAATACACCGGGGAGCTGTTTTTT. This encodes CATSVGSGRQYTGELFF.

Concerning this clone itself: This CDR3 is also generated by other DNA sequences in the sample. The rearrangement joins TRBV5-1 to TRBJ1-5, with D possibly being TRBD1 (5 bases). Germline CDR1 reads SGHRS; CDR2 reads YFSETQ. The CDR3 sequence is 17 residues long. V was pared by 4 bases and J by 2 bases, with 19 bases between. The CDR3 DNA sequence: TGCGCCAGCAGCCCCGGCAGGGTAATCGGCGGCAATCAGCCCCAGCATTTT. This encodes CASSPGRVIGGNQPQHF.

This chain connects TRBV30 to TRBJ1-6; D is undetermined. Per the germline V gene, CDR1 is GTSNPN and CDR2 is SVGIG (reference sequence). The CDR3 has 14 amino acids. Trimming cost V 0 bases and J 9 bases, with 12 bases left between them. CDR3 DNA: TGTGCCTGGAGTGTGTCAGGATGGGTTTCACCCCTCCACTTT. Residues: CAWSVSGWVSPLHF.

The chain has TRBV19 and TRBJ2-1; 8 positions match TRBD2. The ends lost 6 bases at V and 4 bases at J; junction bases unmatched: 5. Germline values: CDR1 LNHDA, CDR2 SQIVND (reference sequence). The CDR3 extends over 14 amino acids. The CDR3 loop reads CASRTSGPYNEQFF. In DNA form, the CDR3 reads TGTGCCAGTAGAACTAGCGGTCCTTACAATGAGCAGTTCTTC. The entire variable domain, with the rest obtained from reference TRBV19 and TRBJ2-1, is as follows: DGGITQSPKYLFRKEGQNVTLSCEQNLNHDAMYWYRQDPGQGLRLIYYSQIVNDFQKGDIAEGYSVSREKKESFPLTVTSAQKNPTAFYLCASRTSGPYNEQFFGPGTRLTVL.